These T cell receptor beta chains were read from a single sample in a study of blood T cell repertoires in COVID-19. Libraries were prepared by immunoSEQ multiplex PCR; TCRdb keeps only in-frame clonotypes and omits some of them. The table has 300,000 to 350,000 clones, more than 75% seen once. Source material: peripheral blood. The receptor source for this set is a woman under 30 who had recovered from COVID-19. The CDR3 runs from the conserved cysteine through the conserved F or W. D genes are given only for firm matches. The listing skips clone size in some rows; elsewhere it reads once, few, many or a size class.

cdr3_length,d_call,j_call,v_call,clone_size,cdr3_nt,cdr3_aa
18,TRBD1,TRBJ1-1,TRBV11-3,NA,TGTGCCAGCAGCAAGAGACCCGGGACAGGGGTCGGGAACACTGAAGCTTTCTTT,CASSKRPGTGVGNTEAFF
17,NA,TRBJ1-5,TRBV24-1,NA,TGTGCCACCAGTGATGGGGGCGGCGGGCCCTCTGAACGGCCCCAGCATTTT,CATSDGGGGPSERPQHF
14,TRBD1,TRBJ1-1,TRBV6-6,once,TGTGCCAGCAGTTACGCAGGGGGGAACACTGAAGCTTTCTTT,CASSYAGGNTEAFF
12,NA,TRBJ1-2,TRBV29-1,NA,TGCAGCGTGGGGGACAATAACTATGGCTACACCTTC,CSVGDNNYGYTF
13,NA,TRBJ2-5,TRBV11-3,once,TGTGCCAGCACCGGGGAGGTTGGAGAGACCCAGTACTTC,CASTGEVGETQYF
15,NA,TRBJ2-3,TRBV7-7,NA,TGTGCCAGCAGCTTAGGACGGGGGAGCACAGATACGCAGTATTTT,CASSLGRGSTDTQYF
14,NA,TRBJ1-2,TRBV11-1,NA,TGTGCCAGCAGCTACCGGGAGGGTATGGATGGCTACACCTTC,CASSYREGMDGYTF
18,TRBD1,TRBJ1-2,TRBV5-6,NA,TGTGCCAGCAGCTCTATACCCGGGACAGGGGACGTTAACTATGGCTACACCTTC,CASSSIPGTGDVNYGYTF
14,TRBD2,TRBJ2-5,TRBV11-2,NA,TGTGCCAGCAGTCCCGGGGGGGCTCAAGAGACCCAGTACTTC,CASSPGGAQETQYF
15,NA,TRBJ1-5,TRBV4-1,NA,TGCGCCAGCAGCCTACAAAAGGGAGGCAATCAGCCCCAGCATTTT,CASSLQKGGNQPQHF
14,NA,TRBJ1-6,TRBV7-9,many,TGTGCCAGCAGCTTCGTCAGGGTTGGTTCACCCCTCCACTTT,CASSFVRVGSPLHF
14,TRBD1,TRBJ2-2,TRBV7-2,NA,TGTGCCAGCAGCTCACAGGGGCGGAGCGGGGAGCTGTTTTTT,CASSSQGRSGELFF
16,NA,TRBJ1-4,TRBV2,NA,TGTGCCAGCAGGGAGATTAAACCGGGACACCGGGAAAAACTGTTTTTT,CASREIKPGHREKLFF
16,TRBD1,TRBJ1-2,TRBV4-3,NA,TGCGCCAGCAGCCAAATCTGGGACAGGAACCGCTATGGCTACACCTTC,CASSQIWDRNRYGYTF
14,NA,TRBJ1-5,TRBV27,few,TGTGCCAGCAGTCCCCGACAGACGAATCAGCCCCAGCATTTT,CASSPRQTNQPQHF
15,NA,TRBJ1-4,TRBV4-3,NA,TGCGCCAGCAGCCGAATGACAGGCCGTAATGAAAAACTGTTTTTT,CASSRMTGRNEKLFF
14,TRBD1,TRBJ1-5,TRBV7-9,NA,TGTGCCAGCAGCCCTCAGGGGGCAGGTCAGCCCCAGCATTTT,CASSPQGAGQPQHF
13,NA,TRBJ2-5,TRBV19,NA,TGTGCCAGTAGTATAATCGCAGAAGAGACCCAGTACTTC,CASSIIAEETQYF
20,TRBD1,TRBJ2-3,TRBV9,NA,TGTGCCAGCAGCGGGACAGGGGCCCCTCCGGGCTCCTCTAGCACAGATACGCAGTATTTT,CASSGTGAPPGSSSTDTQYF
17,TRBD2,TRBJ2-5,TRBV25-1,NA,TGTGCCAGCAGTGAATGGCCGGGTAGCGGGGCCGAAGAGACCCAGTACTTC,CASSEWPGSGAEETQYF
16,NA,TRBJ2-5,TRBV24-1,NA,TGTGCCACCAGTGATACTACGGACAGTTCTGGGGAGACCCAGTACTTC,CATSDTTDSSGETQYF
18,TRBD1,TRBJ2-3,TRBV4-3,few,TGCGCCAGCAGCCAAGACGGAGGAGGAGGACAGGGAGGAGATACGCAGTATTTT,CASSQDGGGGQGGDTQYF
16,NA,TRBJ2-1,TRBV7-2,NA,TGTGCCAGCAGCACCAGAGGGGGGGCTGGCATCAATGAGCAGTTCTTC,CASSTRGGAGINEQFF
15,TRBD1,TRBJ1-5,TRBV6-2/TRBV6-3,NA,TGTGCCAGCAGTTGGAGAGGGGGCGGTGATCAGCCCCAGCATTTT,CASSWRGGGDQPQHF
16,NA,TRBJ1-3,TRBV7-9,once,TGTGCCAGCAGCTTAGGCTCCGGGGTTTCTGGAAACACCATATATTTT,CASSLGSGVSGNTIYF
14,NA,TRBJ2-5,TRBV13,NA,TGTGCCAGCAGCCGGAGGTCTGGGTTTGAGACCCAGTACTTC,CASSRRSGFETQYF
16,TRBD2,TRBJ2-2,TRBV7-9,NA,TGTGCCAGCAGCTTACTACTAGCGATAAGTGACGGGGAGCTGTTTTTT,CASSLLLAISDGELFF
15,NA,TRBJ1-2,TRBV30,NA,TGTGCCTGGCGATGGGGGAGGGAGTCAACCTATGGCTACACCTTC,CAWRWGRESTYGYTF
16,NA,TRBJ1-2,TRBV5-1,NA,TGCGCCAGCAGCTTGGTCTCGCCAGGGGTTCTTGGCGGCTACACCTTC,CASSLVSPGVLGGYTF
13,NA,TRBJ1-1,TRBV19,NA,TGTGCCAGCAAGACAGATATGAACACTGAAGCTTTCTTT,CASKTDMNTEAFF
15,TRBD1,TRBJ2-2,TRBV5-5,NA,TGTGCCAGCAGCCTCGGGACAGGGGTTTCCGGGGAGCTGTTTTTT,CASSLGTGVSGELFF
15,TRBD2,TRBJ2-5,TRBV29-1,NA,TGCAGCGCTGGGAGGACTAGCGGGAGGGGAGAGACCCAGTACTTC,CSAGRTSGRGETQYF
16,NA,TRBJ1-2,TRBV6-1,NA,TGTGCCAGCAGTGAAGCGTCGGGACAAGCTAACTATGGCTACACCTTC,CASSEASGQANYGYTF
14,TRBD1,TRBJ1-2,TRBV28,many,TGTGCCAGCAGTTTTGGACAGGCTCTATATGGCTACACCTTC,CASSFGQALYGYTF
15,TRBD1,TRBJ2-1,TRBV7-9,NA,TGTGCCAGCAGCCGCGACAGGGCCCCCTACAATGAGCAGTTCTTC,CASSRDRAPYNEQFF
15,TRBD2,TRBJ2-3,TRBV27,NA,TGTGCCAGCAGTTCCCTAGCGGCTAGCACAGATACGCAGTATTTT,CASSSLAASTDTQYF
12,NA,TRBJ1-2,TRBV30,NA,TGTGCCTGGAGGTTGGGGCAGGTCTTCTACACCTTC,CAWRLGQVFYTF
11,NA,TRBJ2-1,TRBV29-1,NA,TGCAGCCTGGGGATTAAGGGGGAGCAGTTCTTC,CSLGIKGEQFF
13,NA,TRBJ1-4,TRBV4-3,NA,TGCGCCAGCAGCCAACCTAGTGAGGAAAAACTGTTTTTT,CASSQPSEEKLFF
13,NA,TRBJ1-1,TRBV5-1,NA,TGCGCCAGCAGTTTTCCAGGACAAGGTGCAGCTTTCTTT,CASSFPGQGAAFF
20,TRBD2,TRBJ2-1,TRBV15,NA,TGTGCCACCAGCAGAGATAGTACTAGCGGGAGGCTCAGCTCCTACAATGAGCAGTTCTTC,CATSRDSTSGRLSSYNEQFF
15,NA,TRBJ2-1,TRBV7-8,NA,TGTGCCAGCAGCCCCTTAGTCGGGTCCTACAATGAGCAGTTCTTC,CASSPLVGSYNEQFF
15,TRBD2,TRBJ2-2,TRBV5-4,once,TGTGCCAGCAGCAGTAGCGGGTCGAACACCGGGGAGCTGTTTTTT,CASSSSGSNTGELFF
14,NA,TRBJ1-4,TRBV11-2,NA,TGTGCCAGCAGCTTTTACGGGTCTAATGAAAAACTGTTTTTT,CASSFYGSNEKLFF
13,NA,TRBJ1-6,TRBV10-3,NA,TGTGCCATCAGTGACGGGTTAGGGGCACCCCTCCACTTT,CAISDGLGAPLHF
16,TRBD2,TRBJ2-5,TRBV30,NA,TGTGCCTGGAGTGTACCGGGGGGGGGCTTTGAAGAGACCCAGTACTTC,CAWSVPGGGFEETQYF
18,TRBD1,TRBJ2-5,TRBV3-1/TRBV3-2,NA,TGTGCCAGCAGCCTAGGGACAGGGCACTACTGGCCCAAAGAGACCCAGTACTTC,CASSLGTGHYWPKETQYF
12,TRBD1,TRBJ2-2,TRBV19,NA,TGTGCCAGCAGGGGGCTCACCGGGGAGCTGTTTTTT,CASRGLTGELFF
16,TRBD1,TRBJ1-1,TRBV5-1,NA,TGCGCCAGCAGCCCTGACAGGGATTGGGGGAACACTGAAGCTTTCTTT,CASSPDRDWGNTEAFF
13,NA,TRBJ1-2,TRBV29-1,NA,TGCAGCGTTCACAGGGTTCTTAACTATGGCTACACCTTC,CSVHRVLNYGYTF
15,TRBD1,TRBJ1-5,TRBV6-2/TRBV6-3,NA,TGTGCCAGCAGTTACTTACAGGGGGCCAATCAGCCCCAGCATTTT,CASSYLQGANQPQHF